These 6 T cell receptor beta chains came from one sample sequenced in a study of cytomegalovirus exposure and HLA in healthy donors. The method was immunoSEQ multiplex PCR; TCRdb's version includes in-frame clones alone and lacks a portion of them. The table has under 250,000 clones, around 80% seen once; the top ten hold around 1.2%. Sequenced: PBMCs. These receptors were collected from a woman aged 25 to 45 in good health and CMV-seronegative.

The V call is TRBV7-2, the J call TRBJ2-2, with TRBD2 matching 8 bases. Germline V gene data show CDR1 as SGHTA and CDR2 as FQGNSA. J gave up 4 bases and V 5 bases, and 3 bases lay outside the gene matches. The CDR3 is 14 amino acids. The CDR3 reads CASSPGGVTGELFF. The CDR3 DNA follows: TGTGCCAGCAGCCCGGGGGGGGTCACCGGGGAGCTGTTTTTT.

In nucleotides, the CDR3 is TGTGCCTGGAGTGTACGGACTGCGGCTTTCTTT. Amino acids: CAWSVRTAAFF. The V gene is TRBV30, the J gene TRBJ1-1; no clear D gene. The germline V and J ends were trimmed by 0 bases and 11 bases, with 10 bases remaining between them. Germline loops: CDR1 GTSNPN, CDR2 SVGIG (reference sequence). The CDR3 is 11 amino acids.

The genes are TRBV6-6 and TRBJ2-2, with 7 bases aligning to TRBD2. Germline lookup yields CDR1 MNHNY and CDR2 SVGAGI (reference sequence). V was pared by 8 bases and J by 3 bases, with 6 bases of the junction left unmatched. CDR3 length: 14 amino acids. CDR3 sequence reads: CASLPRGYTGELFF. CDR3 DNA: TGTGCCAGCCTCCCGCGGGGGTACACCGGGGAGCTGTTTTTT.

V usage is TRBV30 and J usage is TRBJ2-3, with a tentative D call TRBD2 (6 bases). Per the germline V gene, CDR1 is GTSNPN and CDR2 is SVGIG (reference sequence). V lost 3 bases to trimming and J lost 8 bases, with 18 bases between them. The CDR3 contains 14 residues. CDR3 nucleotides: TGTGCCTGGAGGTTCGCCGGGGGAAAGGGTACGCAGTATTTT. Its protein product is CAWRFAGGKGTQYF.

The CDR3 sequence: CASSPRLGGKWLGRGNTIYF. The CDR3 nucleotides are TGCGCCAGCAGCCCACGCTTGGGGGGTAAGTGGTTGGGTCGTGGAAACACCATATATTTT. This rearrangement joins TRBV4-1 to TRBJ1-3, with a tentative D call TRBD1 (5 bases). V was trimmed by 4 bases and J by 3 bases, leaving 28 bases between them. CDR3 length equals 20 residues. In germline, CDR1 is MGHRA, CDR2 YSYEKL.

J is TRBJ2-3 and V is TRBV29-1, with 11 bases lining up with TRBD2. This CDR3 comprises 16 residues. V shed 4 bases and J 0 bases; nucleotides not matched to a gene: 6. In germline, CDR1 is SQVTM, CDR2 ANQGSEA. This CDR3 reads CSVALAGGSSTDTQYF. In DNA, the CDR3 is TGCAGCGTTGCCCTAGCGGGAGGTTCTAGCACAGATACGCAGTATTTT.